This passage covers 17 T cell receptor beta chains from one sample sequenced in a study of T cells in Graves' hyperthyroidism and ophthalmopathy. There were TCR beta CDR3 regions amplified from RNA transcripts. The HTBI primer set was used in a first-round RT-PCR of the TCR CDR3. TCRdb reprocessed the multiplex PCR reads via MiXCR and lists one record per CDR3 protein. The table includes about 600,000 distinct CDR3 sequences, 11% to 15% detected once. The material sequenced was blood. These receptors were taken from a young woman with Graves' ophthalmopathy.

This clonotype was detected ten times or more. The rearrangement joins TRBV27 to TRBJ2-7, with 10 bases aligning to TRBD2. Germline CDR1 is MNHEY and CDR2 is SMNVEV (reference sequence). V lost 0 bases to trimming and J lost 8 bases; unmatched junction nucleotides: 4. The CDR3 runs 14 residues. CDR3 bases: TGTGCCAGCAGTTTATCAACTAGCGGGATCAAGCAGTACTTC. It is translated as CASSLSTSGIKQYF.

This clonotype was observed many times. The CDR3 here is CASSGRDGSPLHF. The CDR3 nucleotides read TGTGCCAGCTCGGGCAGGGACGGTTCACCCCTCCACTTT. This chain links TRBV18 with TRBJ1-6, with D maybe TRBD1 (5 bases). CDR1 KGHSH and CDR2 LQKENI come from the germline V gene. There are 13 residues in the CDR3. The V gene lost 6 bases and the J gene lost 9 bases, with 12 bases spanning the gap.

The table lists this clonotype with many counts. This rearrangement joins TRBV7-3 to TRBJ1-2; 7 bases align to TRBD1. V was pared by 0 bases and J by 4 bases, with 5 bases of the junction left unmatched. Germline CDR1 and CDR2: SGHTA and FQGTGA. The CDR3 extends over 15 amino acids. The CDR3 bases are TGTGCCAGCAGCTTAACCCCGGGGACAGTCTATGGCTACACCTTC. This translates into CASSLTPGTVYGYTF.

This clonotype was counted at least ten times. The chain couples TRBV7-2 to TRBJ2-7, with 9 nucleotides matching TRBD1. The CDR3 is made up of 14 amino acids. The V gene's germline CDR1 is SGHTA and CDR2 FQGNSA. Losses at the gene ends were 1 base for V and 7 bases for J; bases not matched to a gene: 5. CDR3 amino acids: CASSLVEGTGEQYF. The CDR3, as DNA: TGTGCCAGCAGCTTAGTAGAGGGGACAGGGGAGCAGTACTTC.

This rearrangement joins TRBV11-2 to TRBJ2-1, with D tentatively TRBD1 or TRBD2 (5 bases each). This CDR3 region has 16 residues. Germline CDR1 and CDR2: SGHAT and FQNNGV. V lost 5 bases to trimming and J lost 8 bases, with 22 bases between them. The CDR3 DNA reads TGTGCCAGCAGCCCGGGGCGGCCCTCCTTGATCGATGAGCAGTTCTTC. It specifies CASSPGRPSLIDEQFF. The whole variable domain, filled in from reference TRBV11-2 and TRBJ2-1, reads EAGVAQSPRYKIIEKRQSVAFWCNPISGHATLYWYQQILGQGPKLLIQFQNNGVVDDSQLPKDRFSAERLKGVDSTLKIQPAKLEDSAVYLCASSPGRPSLIDEQFFGPGTRLTVL.

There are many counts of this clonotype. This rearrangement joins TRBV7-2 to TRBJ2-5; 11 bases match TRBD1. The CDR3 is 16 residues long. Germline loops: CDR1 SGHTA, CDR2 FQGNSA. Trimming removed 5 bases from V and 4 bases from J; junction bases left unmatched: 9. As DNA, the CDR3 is TGTGCCAGCAGCCTTCGGCTGGACAGGGGGCTAGAGACCCAGTACTTC. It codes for CASSLRLDRGLETQYF.

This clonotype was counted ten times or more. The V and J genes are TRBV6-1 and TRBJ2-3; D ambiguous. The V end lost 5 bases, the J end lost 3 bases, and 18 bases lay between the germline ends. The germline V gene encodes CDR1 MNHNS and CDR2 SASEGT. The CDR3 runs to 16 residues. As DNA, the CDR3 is TGTGCCAGCAGTCGGACGACCTTAAGGGTGACAGATACGCAGTATTTT. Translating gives CASSRTTLRVTDTQYF.

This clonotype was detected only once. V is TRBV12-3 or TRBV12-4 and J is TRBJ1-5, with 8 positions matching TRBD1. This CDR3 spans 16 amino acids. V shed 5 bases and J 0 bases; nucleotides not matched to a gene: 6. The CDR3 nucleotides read TGTGCCAGCAGTCGCCGGGACAGGTTTAGCAATCAGCCCCAGCATTTT. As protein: CASSRRDRFSNQPQHF.

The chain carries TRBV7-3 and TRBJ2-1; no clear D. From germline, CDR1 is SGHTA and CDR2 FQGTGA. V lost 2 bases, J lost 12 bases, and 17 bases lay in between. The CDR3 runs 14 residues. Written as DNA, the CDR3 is TGTGCCAGCAGCTTAGGTCTCTCCGCTAAGGGGCAGTTCTTC. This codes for CASSLGLSAKGQFF.

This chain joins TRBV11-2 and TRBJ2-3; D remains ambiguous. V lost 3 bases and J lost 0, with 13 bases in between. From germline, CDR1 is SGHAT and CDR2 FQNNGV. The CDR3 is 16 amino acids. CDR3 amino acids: CASSFPLGWSTDTQYF. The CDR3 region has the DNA TGTGCCAGCAGCTTCCCCCTCGGGTGGAGCACAGATACGCAGTATTTT. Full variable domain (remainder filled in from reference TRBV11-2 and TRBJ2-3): EAGVAQSPRYKIIEKRQSVAFWCNPISGHATLYWYQQILGQGPKLLIQFQNNGVVDDSQLPKDRFSAERLKGVDSTLKIQPAKLEDSAVYLCASSFPLGWSTDTQYFGPGTRLTVL.

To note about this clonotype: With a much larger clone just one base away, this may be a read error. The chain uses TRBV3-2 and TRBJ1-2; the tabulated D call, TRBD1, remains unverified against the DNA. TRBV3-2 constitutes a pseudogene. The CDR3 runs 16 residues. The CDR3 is CVSSQDPTGELSGYTF. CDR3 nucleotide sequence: TGTGTCAGCAGCCAAGATCCGACAGGGGAACTGAGTGGCTACACCTTC.

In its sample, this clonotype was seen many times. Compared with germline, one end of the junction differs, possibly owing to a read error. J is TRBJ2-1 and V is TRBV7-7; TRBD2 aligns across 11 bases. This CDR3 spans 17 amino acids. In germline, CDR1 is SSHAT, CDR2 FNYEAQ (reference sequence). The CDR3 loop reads CASSLAPTSGSSNEQFF. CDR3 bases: TGTGCTAGCAGCTTAGCTCCCACTAGCGGGAGCAGCAATGAGCAGTTCTTC.

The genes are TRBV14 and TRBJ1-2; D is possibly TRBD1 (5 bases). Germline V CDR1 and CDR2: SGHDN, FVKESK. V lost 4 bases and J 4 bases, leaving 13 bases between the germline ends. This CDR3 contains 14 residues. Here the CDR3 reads CASSPTPRGYGYTF. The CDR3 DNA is TGTGCCAGCAGCCCTACGCCGAGGGGCTATGGCTACACCTTC. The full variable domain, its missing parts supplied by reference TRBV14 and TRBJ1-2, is EAGVTQFPSHSVIEKGQTVTLRCDPISGHDNLYWYRRVMGKEIKFLLHFVKESKQDESGMPNNRFLAERTGGTYSTLKVQPAELEDSGVYFCASSPTPRGYGYTFGSGTRLTVV.

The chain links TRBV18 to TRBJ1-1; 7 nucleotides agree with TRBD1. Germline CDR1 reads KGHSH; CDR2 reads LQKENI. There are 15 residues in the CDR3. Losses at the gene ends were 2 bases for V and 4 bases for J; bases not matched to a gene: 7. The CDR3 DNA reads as TGTGCCAGCTCACCATTGACAGGGTCGACCACTGAAGCTTTCTTT. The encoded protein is CASSPLTGSTTEAFF.

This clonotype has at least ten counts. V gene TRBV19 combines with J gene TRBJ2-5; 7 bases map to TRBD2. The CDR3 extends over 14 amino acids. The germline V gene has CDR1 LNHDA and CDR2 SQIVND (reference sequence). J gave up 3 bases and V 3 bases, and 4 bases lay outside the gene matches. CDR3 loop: CASSMYSGEETQYF. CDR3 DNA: TGTGCCAGTAGTATGTACAGCGGGGAAGAGACCCAGTACTTC.

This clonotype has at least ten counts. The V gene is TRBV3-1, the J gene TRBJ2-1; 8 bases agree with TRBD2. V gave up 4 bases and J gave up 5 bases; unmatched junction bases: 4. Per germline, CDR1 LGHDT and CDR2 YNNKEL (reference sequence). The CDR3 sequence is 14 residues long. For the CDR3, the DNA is TGTGCCAGCAGCCGTTCGGGAGGGAACAATGAGCAGTTCTTC. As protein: CASSRSGGNNEQFF.

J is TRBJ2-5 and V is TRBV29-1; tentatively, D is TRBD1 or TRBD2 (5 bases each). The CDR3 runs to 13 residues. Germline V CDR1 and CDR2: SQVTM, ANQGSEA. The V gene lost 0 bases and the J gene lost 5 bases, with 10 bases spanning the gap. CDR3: CSVEEGTPETQYF. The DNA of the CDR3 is TGCAGCGTTGAAGAGGGGACCCCGGAGACCCAGTACTTC. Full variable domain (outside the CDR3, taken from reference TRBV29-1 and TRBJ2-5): SAVISQKPSRDICQRGTSLTIQCQVDSQVTMMFWYRQQPGQSLTLIATANQGSEATYESGFVIDKFPISRPNLTFSTLTVSNMSPEDSSIYLCSVEEGTPETQYFGPGTRLLVL.